Listed below are T cell receptor beta chains from one sample, sequenced in a study of cytomegalovirus exposure and HLA in healthy donors. Clones were read by immunoSEQ multiplex PCR, and TCRdb kept only the in-frame ones, dropping some. Here the sample spans around 120,000 clones, roughly 69% being singletons. Sequences were obtained from PBMCs. The receptors come from a woman between 40 and 55 years old in good health and CMV-seropositive. CDR3s include the opening cysteine and the closing phenylalanine or tryptophan.

V gene: TRBV2
J gene: TRBJ2-5
CDR3 protein: CASSESRETQYF

V gene: TRBV9
J gene: TRBJ2-2
CDR3 protein: CASSVGGHNTGELFF

V gene: TRBV27
J gene: TRBJ2-1
CDR3 protein: CASSLGREQFF

V gene: TRBV7-9
J gene: TRBJ1-4
CDR3 protein: CASSSYLDRSEKLFF

V gene: TRBV5-8
J gene: TRBJ2-7
CDR3 protein: CASSSPGQAYEQYF

V gene: TRBV10-3
J gene: TRBJ2-2
CDR3 protein: CAIGLNVSFLTGELFF

V gene: TRBV5-1
J gene: TRBJ2-7
CDR3 protein: CASSLGGLGYEQYF

V gene: TRBV11-2
J gene: TRBJ2-6
CDR3 protein: CASSLDAAGANVLTF

V gene: TRBV4-1
J gene: TRBJ2-4
CDR3 protein: CASSQAWQGAKNIQYF

V gene: TRBV19
J gene: TRBJ1-1
CDR3 protein: CASNWGGSDTEAFF

V gene: TRBV5-4
J gene: TRBJ2-7
CDR3 protein: CASSPSAGAISYEQYF

V gene: TRBV2
J gene: TRBJ2-1
CDR3 protein: CASSRGGTASFYTQFF

V gene: TRBV4-3
J gene: TRBJ2-1
CDR3 protein: CASSQGTGGSNEQFF

V gene: TRBV10-3
J gene: TRBJ2-3
CDR3 protein: CATGGQGASTDTQYF

V gene: TRBV7-3
J gene: TRBJ2-1
CDR3 protein: CASSSGTSGNEQFF

V gene: TRBV9
J gene: TRBJ2-1
CDR3 protein: CASSAQTESISNEQFF